Presented here are 29 T cell receptor beta chains from one specimen sequenced in a study of blood T cell repertoires in COVID-19. TCRdb's copy holds only in-frame clones and misses some; the assay was immunoSEQ multiplex PCR. The sample lists some 140,000 clones, roughly 80% occurring once. Material for sequencing was PBMCs or T cells enriched from blood (not recorded which). These TCRs come from a man over 45 who had recovered from COVID-19.

The V gene is TRBV12-3 or TRBV12-4, the J gene TRBJ1-2, with a possible D match to TRBD1 (5 bases). V lost 6 bases, J lost 4 bases, and 12 bases lay in between. This CDR3 spans 13 amino acids. The CDR3 region has the DNA TGTGCCAGCAGGTCCGGGGGTGTCTATGGCTACACCTTC. It is translated as CASRSGGVYGYTF.

The rearrangement links TRBV9 to TRBJ2-1, with 7 bases aligning to TRBD2. Looked up from germline, CDR1 is SGDLS and CDR2 is YYNGEE. V was clipped by 4 bases and J by 2 bases; unmatched bases: 6. This CDR3 has 15 amino acids. In DNA, the CDR3 is TGTGCCAGCAGCCTTCGGGGGGAAACCTACAATGAGCAGTTCTTC. Translated, it gives CASSLRGETYNEQFF.

The rearrangement joins TRBV6-5 to TRBJ1-2; 8 positions match TRBD1. CDR1 is MNHEY, CDR2 SVGAGI, per germline. Unmatched junction bases numbered 11, after V lost 6 bases and J lost 8 bases. The CDR3 consists of 14 residues. In nucleotides, the CDR3 is TGTGCCAGCAGCCGGGACAGGACTAAGGGGGGCTACACCTTC. This codes for CASSRDRTKGGYTF.

Written as DNA, the CDR3 is TGCGCCAGCAGTGATTCCGGGACAGTCAATGAGCAGTTCTTC. Residues: CASSDSGTVNEQFF. J is TRBJ2-1 and V is TRBV10-2, with 7 nucleotides matching TRBD1. There are 14 residues in the CDR3. From germline, CDR1 is WSHSY and CDR2 SAAADI. V was clipped by 3 bases and J by 6 bases; unmatched bases: 5.

The rearrangement links TRBV9 to TRBJ1-2, with D possibly matching TRBD1 (5 bases). This CDR3 has 17 amino acids. V was pared by 2 bases and J by 6 bases, with 23 bases between. CDR1 SGDLS and CDR2 YYNGEE come from the germline V gene. CDR3 in DNA: TGTGCCAGCAGCGTGGTCAATTTTCTTAGGGGCACGGATGGCTACACCTTC. Translated: CASSVVNFLRGTDGYTF.

V is TRBV29-1 and J is TRBJ2-2; D is unresolved. The length of the CDR3 is 13 residues. Trimming stripped 4 bases from V and 5 bases from J, with 11 bases between. Looked up from germline, CDR1 is SQVTM and CDR2 is ANQGSEA. The CDR3 here is CSVGPLGTGELFF. CDR3 DNA: TGCAGCGTTGGACCCCTCGGGACCGGGGAGCTGTTTTTT.

This rearrangement joins TRBV20-1 to TRBJ1-6; D is undetermined. This CDR3 comprises 11 residues. V gave up 4 bases and J gave up 11 bases, with 9 bases separating them. Germline V gives CDR1 DFQATT, CDR2 SNEGSKA (reference sequence). The CDR3 loop is CSAKDGTPLHF. In DNA form, the CDR3 reads TGCAGTGCTAAGGACGGGACACCCCTCCACTTT.

The V gene is TRBV11-2, the J gene TRBJ2-5, with 7 bases lining up with TRBD1. CDR3 length: 15 amino acids. Germline V gene lookup returns CDR1 SGHAT and CDR2 FQNNGV. Germline trimming cut 3 bases from V and 2 bases from J; bases unmatched to any gene: 6. CDR3 DNA: TGTGCCAGCAGCTTTAGGGGGCGAAGGCAAGAGACCCAGTACTTC. Protein product: CASSFRGRRQETQYF.

This chain connects TRBV9 to TRBJ1-1; 7 bases are shared with TRBD1. With V trimmed by 2 bases and J by 1 base, 5 bases remained unmatched. The CDR3 runs 15 residues. Germline-derived CDR1 and CDR2 are SGDLS and YYNGEE. The CDR3 loop reads CASSVLQGTNTEAFF. The DNA of the CDR3 is TGTGCCAGCAGCGTCCTACAGGGGACGAACACTGAAGCTTTCTTT.

This chain links TRBV7-6 with TRBJ1-1, with TRBD1 matching 8 bases. The V gene end was trimmed by 5 bases and the J gene end by 5 bases; junction bases not matched to a gene: 13. The V gene's germline CDR1 is SGHVS and CDR2 FNYEAQ. This CDR3 has 16 residues. The DNA for the CDR3 is TGTGCCAGCAGCCTAAAACAGGGGGGCGCAGTGACTGAAGCTTTCTTT. Its protein product is CASSLKQGGAVTEAFF.

This chain uses TRBV7-2 with TRBJ2-3; the D gene is possibly TRBD2 (5 bases). Per germline, CDR1 SGHTA and CDR2 FQGNSA. V lost 5 bases, J lost 2 bases, and 11 bases lay in between. The length of the CDR3 is 14 residues. The CDR3 loop reads CASSTATTTDTQYF. The CDR3 DNA is TGTGCCAGCAGCACCGCGACTACCACAGATACGCAGTATTTT.

This clone has a handful of counts. The rearrangement links TRBV10-2 to TRBJ1-3; D may be TRBD1 (5 bases). Between the trimmed V and J ends, which lost 6 bases and 4 bases, there was a span of 16 bases. Per germline, CDR1 WSHSY and CDR2 SAAADI. The CDR3 consists of 15 residues. This CDR3 is CASSPSAGPGNTIYF. The CDR3 DNA reads as TGCGCCAGCAGCCCCTCGGCGGGGCCCGGAAACACCATATATTTT.

In regard to this clone: This sample also contains other DNA sequences that code for the same CDR3. The rearrangement links TRBV7-6 to TRBJ2-3; 9 bases are a match to TRBD2. In germline, CDR1 is SGHVS, CDR2 FNYEAQ. V was clipped by 1 base and J by 3 bases; unmatched bases: 5. This CDR3 contains 16 residues. The CDR3 spells CASSLGPSGATDTQYF. CDR3 DNA: TGTGCCAGCAGCTTAGGCCCTAGCGGGGCGACAGATACGCAGTATTTT.

The chain carries TRBV6-5 and TRBJ2-7; TRBD1 agrees at 7 bases. Germline values: CDR1 MNHEY, CDR2 SVGAGI. The CDR3 covers 14 residues. V trimming: 6 bases; J trimming: 6 bases; junction bases outside the gene matches: 11. This chain's CDR3 is CASRVDRVILEQYF. The CDR3 DNA is TGTGCCAGCAGGGTTGACAGGGTGATCCTCGAGCAGTACTTC.

This clone was counted a few times. V usage is TRBV5-1 and J usage is TRBJ1-4, with 9 bases fitting TRBD1. With 4 bases clipped from V and 7 bases from J, the junction kept 5 bases outside the gene matches. CDR3 length: 14 residues. Germline loops: CDR1 SGHRS, CDR2 YFSETQ. In nucleotides, the CDR3 is TGCGCCAGCAGCGGACAGGGGAAGTCTGAAAAACTGTTTTTT. Its translation is CASSGQGKSEKLFF.

This chain links TRBV24-1 with TRBJ2-3; 10 nucleotides align to TRBD1. The CDR3 is 13 residues long. Germline-derived CDR1 and CDR2 are KGHDR and SFDVKD. V trimming: 12 bases; J trimming: 6 bases; junction bases outside the gene matches: 8. Here the CDR3 reads CAAGQGDRDTQYF. As DNA, the CDR3 is TGTGCCGCCGGACAGGGGGATAGGGATACGCAGTATTTT.

This rearrangement joins TRBV19 to TRBJ2-5; TRBD2 might be the D (6 bases). Germline V gene data show CDR1 as LNHDA and CDR2 as SQIVND (reference sequence). This CDR3 is built from 14 residues. Trimming took off 6 bases at V and 7 bases at J, with 18 bases between the two ends. The chain's CDR3 is CASSPIPGVGTQYF. The CDR3 DNA sequence: TGTGCCAGTAGCCCGATCCCGGGGGTCGGGACCCAGTACTTC.

The rearrangement joins TRBV18 to TRBJ2-7; 12 bases are shared with TRBD2. Germline-derived CDR1 and CDR2 are KGHSH and LQKENI. V was pared by 4 bases and J by 2 bases, with 9 bases of the junction left unmatched. The CDR3 runs 17 residues. The CDR3 sequence: CASSQNSLAGGTYEQYF. Written as DNA, the CDR3 is TGTGCCAGCTCACAAAACTCGCTAGCGGGGGGGACCTACGAGCAGTACTTC.

The rearrangement uses TRBV5-6 and TRBJ2-7; TRBD2 agrees at 10 bases. The germline V gene encodes CDR1 SGHDT and CDR2 YYEEEE. The CDR3 totals 13 residues. J gave up 13 bases and V 4 bases, and 11 bases lay outside the gene matches. CDR3 bases: TGTGCCAGCAGCCTAGGGACTAGCGAGGGCTTTTACTTC. The encoded protein is CASSLGTSEGFYF.

The chain recombines TRBV15 with TRBJ1-1, with unresolved D. The CDR3 totals 12 residues. The V and J ends lost 6 bases and 0 bases respectively, with 5 bases between them. In germline, CDR1 is LNHNV, CDR2 YYDKDF (reference sequence). CDR3 in DNA: TGTGCCACCAGGCACTTGAACACTGAAGCTTTCTTT. Translated: CATRHLNTEAFF. The full variable domain, rest sourced from reference TRBV15 and TRBJ1-1, is DAMVIQNPRYQVTQFGKPVTLSCSQTLNHNVMYWYQQKSSQAPKLLFHYYDKDFNNEADTPDNFQSRRPNTSFCFLDIRSPGLGDTAMYLCATRHLNTEAFFGQGTRLTVV.

This clone occurred once. The chain carries TRBV6-5 and TRBJ2-3; 9 nucleotides agree with TRBD2. The CDR3 runs 14 residues. V trimming: 7 bases; J trimming: 4 bases; junction bases outside the gene matches: 6. Germline CDR1 is MNHEY and CDR2 is SVGAGI. The CDR3 sequence: CASTGGGASDTQYF. The CDR3 nucleotides read TGTGCCAGCACGGGCGGGGGGGCCTCAGATACGCAGTATTTT.

The chain carries TRBV6-5 and TRBJ1-6; D perhaps matches TRBD1 (6 bases). Germline values: CDR1 MNHEY, CDR2 SVGAGI. The CDR3 spans 14 residues. Trimming removed 6 bases from V and 4 bases from J, with 10 bases in between. The CDR3, as DNA: TGTGCCAGCAGCCGGACAGAGTATAATTCACCCCTCCACTTT. It is translated as CASSRTEYNSPLHF.

This chain connects TRBV4-2 to TRBJ2-3; maybe TRBD1 (5 bases). The V gene's germline CDR1 is LGHNA and CDR2 YNFKEQ. V lost 0 bases and J lost 3, with 10 bases in between. This CDR3 has 15 residues. The CDR3 spells CASSQENGATDTQYF. DNA for the CDR3: TGTGCCAGCAGCCAAGAAAATGGGGCGACAGATACGCAGTATTTT.

The chain uses TRBV7-2 and TRBJ2-7, with 9 nucleotides matching TRBD2. Germline CDR1 SGHTA, CDR2 FQGNSA. This CDR3 is 15 amino acids long. V was clipped by 5 bases and J by 0 bases; unmatched bases: 5. The CDR3 here is CASSPLAGSSYEQYF. The DNA of the CDR3 is TGTGCCAGCAGCCCCCTAGCGGGGAGCTCCTACGAGCAGTACTTC.

The rearrangement joins TRBV19 to TRBJ1-4, with 9 positions matching TRBD1. CDR3 length equals 17 residues. V shed 1 base and J 1 base; nucleotides not matched to a gene: 4. CDR1 is LNHDA, CDR2 SQIVND, per germline (reference sequence). Written as DNA, the CDR3 is TGTGCCAGTAGTATAGGGACAGGGGTCGGAACTAATGAAAAACTGTTTTTT. Translating gives CASSIGTGVGTNEKLFF.

This clone was seen a handful of times. J is TRBJ2-5 and V is TRBV11-1; 7 bases match TRBD1. The CDR3 is 13 amino acids. The ends lost 5 bases at V and 2 bases at J; junction bases unmatched: 2. Looked up from germline, CDR1 is SGHAT and CDR2 is FQDESV (reference sequence). CDR3 sequence reads: CASSTGDQETQYF. Here the CDR3 DNA reads TGTGCCAGCAGCACAGGGGATCAAGAGACCCAGTACTTC.

The J gene is TRBJ1-1, the V gene TRBV15; 7 bases agree with TRBD1. After removal of 4 bases from V and 0 bases from J, the junction contained 5 bases not matched to a gene. CDR1 and CDR2 from the germline V gene are LNHNV and YYDKDF (reference sequence). CDR3 length equals 15 residues. DNA of the CDR3: TGTGCCACCAGCAACCGACAGGGACTGAACACTGAAGCTTTCTTT. It specifies CATSNRQGLNTEAFF.

The chain carries TRBV7-3 and TRBJ1-6; tentative D call: TRBD1 (5 bases). The germline V gene has CDR1 SGHTA and CDR2 FQGTGA. The ends were cut back, 5 bases at V and 10 bases at J, with 12 bases in the middle. The CDR3 extends over 13 amino acids. The DNA of the CDR3 is TGTGCCAGCAGCCCAGGGCGCGGCTCACCCCTCCACTTT. It codes for CASSPGRGSPLHF.

The chain joins TRBV10-3 to TRBJ1-2; 7 bases are shared with TRBD1. CDR1 ENHRY and CDR2 SYGVKD come from the germline V gene. The CDR3 sequence is 14 residues long. The V and J ends lost 3 bases and 3 bases, in that order; junction bases with no gene match: 4. Written as DNA, the CDR3 is TGTGCCATCAGTGATAGGCAGGGGGACTATGGCTACACCTTC. Its translation is CAISDRQGDYGYTF.